The 17 T cell receptor beta chains reported below all come from one sample, sequenced in a study of T cell changes during pregnancy in multiple sclerosis. Using immunoSEQ multiplex PCR, the repertoire was profiled, and TCRdb retains in-frame clones only, with some absent. The table has around 44,000 clones, less than 95% seen once. Here the sequenced sample was CD8+ T cells from peripheral blood mononuclear cells, taken in the first trimester of pregnancy. The receptors come from a female donor with multiple sclerosis, enrolled in a pregnancy study.

The V gene is TRBV27, the J gene TRBJ1-1; weak D call: TRBD1 (5 bases). Germline V CDR1 and CDR2: MNHEY, SMNVEV (reference sequence). The CDR3 totals 15 residues. V was pared by 3 bases and J by 0 bases, with 11 bases between. This chain's CDR3 is CASSFITGLNTEAFF. DNA of the CDR3: TGTGCCAGCAGTTTTATCACAGGTCTGAACACTGAAGCTTTCTTT.

This clone was detected only once. The CDR3 reads CASSETDRTGGERTGAFF. CDR3 DNA: TGTGCCAGCAGCGAAACAGATCGGACAGGGGGCGAGAGGACGGGAGCTTTCTTT. The chain carries TRBV5-5 and TRBJ1-1; 11 positions agree with TRBD1. Germline CDR1 and CDR2: SGHKS and YYEKEE (reference sequence). After removal of 4 bases from V and 10 bases from J, the junction contained 21 bases not matched to a gene. CDR3 length: 18 residues.

J is TRBJ2-1 and V is TRBV9; 16 bases agree with TRBD2. This CDR3 contains 19 residues. V trimming: 2 bases; J trimming: 9 bases; junction bases outside the gene matches: 14. Germline V gene lookup returns CDR1 SGDLS and CDR2 YYNGEE. CDR3 sequence (DNA): TGTGCCAGCAGCGTCATTAGAGGGACTAGCGGGAGGGGATTGGCTGAGCAGTTCTTC. It translates to CASSVIRGTSGRGLAEQFF.

The chain is built from TRBV27 and TRBJ2-7; 8 bases are a match to TRBD2. The ends lost 2 bases at V and 4 bases at J; junction bases unmatched: 7. The V gene's germline CDR1 is MNHEY and CDR2 SMNVEV (reference sequence). The CDR3 contains 15 residues. The CDR3 sequence is CASSLKAGEGYEQYF. The DNA for the CDR3 is TGTGCCAGCAGTTTAAAAGCGGGAGAAGGGTACGAGCAGTACTTC.

The chain links TRBV7-9 to TRBJ1-2; 7 nucleotides agree with TRBD1. Germline V CDR1 and CDR2: SEHNR, FQNEAQ (reference sequence). CDR3 length: 19 residues. Losses at the gene ends were 5 bases for V and 0 bases for J; bases not matched to a gene: 18. In DNA form, the CDR3 reads TGTGCCAGCAGCCCCGGAGGGCGGACTCGGGACAGCGCTAACTATGGCTACACCTTC. Amino acids: CASSPGGRTRDSANYGYTF.

The sample holds one count of this clone. V is TRBV6-5 and J is TRBJ2-2; no reliable D call. The V gene's germline CDR1 is MNHEY and CDR2 SVGAGI. The CDR3 runs to 16 residues. V was clipped by 0 bases and J by 5 bases, with 13 bases between them. CDR3 residues: CASSYSKGRPTGELFF. Written as DNA, the CDR3 is TGTGCCAGCAGTTACTCGAAAGGCAGGCCAACCGGGGAGCTGTTTTTT.

The genes are TRBV6-6 and TRBJ2-3, with 11 bases lining up with TRBD1. The CDR3 extends over 16 amino acids. Germline CDR1 reads MNHNY; CDR2 reads SVGAGI (reference sequence). J was trimmed by 4 bases and V by 3 bases; bases with no gene match: 6. CDR3 in amino acids: CASSYLGTGGADTQYF. The CDR3 DNA sequence: TGTGCCAGCAGTTATCTAGGGACAGGGGGTGCAGATACGCAGTATTTT.

This clone has only one observation. The CDR3 loop is CASSWGTGQRYNEQFF. CDR3 nucleotide sequence: TGCGCCAGCAGCTGGGGGACAGGGCAAAGATACAATGAGCAGTTCTTC. The V gene is TRBV5-1, the J gene TRBJ2-1, with 9 nucleotides matching TRBD1. This CDR3 region has 16 residues. V gave up 3 bases and J gave up 4 bases; unmatched junction bases: 8. Looked up from germline, CDR1 is SGHRS and CDR2 is YFSETQ.

This clone came up once. This chain joins TRBV7-3 and TRBJ1-2; 10 nucleotides line up with TRBD1. Germline CDR1 SGHTA, CDR2 FQGTGA. V was clipped by 6 bases and J by 4 bases; unmatched bases: 5. This CDR3 contains 14 residues. The CDR3 reads CASSSGQGTYGYTF. Written as DNA, the CDR3 is TGTGCCAGCAGTTCGGGACAGGGGACCTATGGCTACACCTTC. The full variable domain, rest sourced from reference TRBV7-3 and TRBJ1-2, is GAGVSQTPSNKVTEKGKYVELRCDPISGHTALYWYRQSLGQGPEFLIYFQGTGAADDSGLPNDRFFAVRPEGSVSTLKIQRTERGDSAVYLCASSSGQGTYGYTFGSGTRLTVV.

V is TRBV27 and J is TRBJ2-7; D perhaps matches TRBD2 (6 bases). The germline V gene has CDR1 MNHEY and CDR2 SMNVEV (reference sequence). Trimming pared 4 bases from V and 3 bases from J, leaving 16 bases between. This CDR3 contains 15 residues. The CDR3 reads CASSSSDYNSYEQYF. In DNA form, the CDR3 reads TGTGCCAGCAGTTCCTCGGACTACAACAGCTACGAGCAGTACTTC.

The chain combines TRBV12-5 with TRBJ2-7, with a tentative D call TRBD2 (7 bases). Germline CDR1 reads LGHNT; CDR2 reads FRNRAP. The ends were cut back, 4 bases at V and 2 bases at J, with 15 bases in the middle. This CDR3 region has 15 residues. Here the CDR3 reads CASGSVRGGPYEQYF. The CDR3, as DNA: TGTGCTAGTGGTTCCGTAAGGGGGGGCCCCTACGAGCAGTACTTC. Full variable domain (rest looked up from reference TRBV12-5 and TRBJ2-7): DARVTQTPRHKVTEMGQEVTMRCQPILGHNTVFWYRQTMMQGLELLAYFRNRAPLDDSGMPKDRFSAEMPDATLATLKIQPSEPRDSAVYFCASGSVRGGPYEQYFGPGTRLTVT.

As regards this clone: One end of the junction is discordant with germline, which a read error may explain. This sequence joins TRBV7-2 and TRBJ2-1; D not certain. The CDR3 totals 11 residues. In germline, CDR1 is SGHTA, CDR2 FQGNSA. The chain's CDR3 is CASSLGRFEIF. CDR3 nucleotides: TGTGCCAGCAGCTTAGGCCGGTTCGAGATCTTC.

The chain links TRBV30 to TRBJ2-1; D remains unclear. CDR1 is GTSNPN, CDR2 SVGIG, per germline (reference sequence). With 7 bases removed from V and 7 bases from J, the gap between germline ends came to 11 bases. This CDR3 comprises 11 residues. CDR3 coding DNA: TGTGCCTCCCCGACCAGGAATGAGCAGTTCTTC. Translated: CASPTRNEQFF.

V usage is TRBV5-1 and J usage is TRBJ2-7, with 13 positions matching TRBD2. Germline CDR1 SGHRS, CDR2 YFSETQ. The CDR3 sequence is 14 residues long. V lost 7 bases, J lost 6 bases, and 7 bases stayed unmatched. This CDR3 is CASGGTSGNSEQYF. DNA of the CDR3: TGCGCCAGCGGAGGGACTAGCGGGAACTCCGAGCAGTACTTC.

The chain has TRBV7-9 and TRBJ2-2, with 9 positions matching TRBD1. CDR1 SEHNR and CDR2 FQNEAQ come from the germline V gene (reference sequence). V trimming: 7 bases; J trimming: 7 bases; junction bases outside the gene matches: 7. The CDR3 runs to 14 residues. CDR3 in DNA: TGTGCCAGCACCTCGGACAGGGGTAACGGGGAGCTGTTTTTT. It encodes CASTSDRGNGELFF.

The chain combines TRBV19 with TRBJ1-1; D gene uncertain. Germline CDR1 is LNHDA and CDR2 is SQIVND (reference sequence). CDR3 length: 16 amino acids. V lost 3 bases, J lost 2 bases, and 16 bases lay in between. This chain's CDR3 is CASSIRSSIRNTEAFF. The CDR3 nucleotides are TGTGCCAGTAGTATTAGGAGCTCCATTCGTAACACTGAAGCTTTCTTT.

This chain links TRBV5-1 with TRBJ1-1; D is possibly TRBD1 (5 bases). Germline V gives CDR1 SGHRS, CDR2 YFSETQ. The CDR3 length is 14 residues. Trimming removed 4 bases from V and 1 base from J, with 11 bases in between. The CDR3 region is CASSPYRTNTEAFF. The CDR3 DNA reads TGCGCCAGCAGCCCGTACAGGACGAACACTGAAGCTTTCTTT.